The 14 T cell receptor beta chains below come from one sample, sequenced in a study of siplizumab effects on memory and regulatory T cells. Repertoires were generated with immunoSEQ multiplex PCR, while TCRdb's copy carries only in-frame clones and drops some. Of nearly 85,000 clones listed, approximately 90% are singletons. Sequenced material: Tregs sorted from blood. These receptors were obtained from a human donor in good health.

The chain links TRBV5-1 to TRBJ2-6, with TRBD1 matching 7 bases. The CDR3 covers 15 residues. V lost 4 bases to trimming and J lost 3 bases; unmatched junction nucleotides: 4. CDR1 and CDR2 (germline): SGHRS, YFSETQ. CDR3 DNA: TGCGCCAGCAGCAAGGGGGCGGTTGGGGCCAACGTCCTGACTTTC. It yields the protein CASSKGAVGANVLTF.

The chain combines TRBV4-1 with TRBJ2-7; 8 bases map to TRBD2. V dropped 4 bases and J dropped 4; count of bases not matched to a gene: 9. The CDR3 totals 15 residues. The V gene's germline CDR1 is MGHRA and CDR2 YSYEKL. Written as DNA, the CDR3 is TGCGCCAGCAGCCGGGGCGCGGGGGGCCGTTACGAGCAGTACTTC. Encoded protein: CASSRGAGGRYEQYF.

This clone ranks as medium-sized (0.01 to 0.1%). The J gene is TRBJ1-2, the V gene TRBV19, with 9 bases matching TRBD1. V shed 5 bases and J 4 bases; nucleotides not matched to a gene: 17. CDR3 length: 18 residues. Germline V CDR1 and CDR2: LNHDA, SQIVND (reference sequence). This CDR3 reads CASSSRPGQGRNGYGYTF. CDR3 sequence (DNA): TGTGCCAGTAGTTCGAGACCGGGACAGGGACGCAATGGCTATGGCTACACCTTC.

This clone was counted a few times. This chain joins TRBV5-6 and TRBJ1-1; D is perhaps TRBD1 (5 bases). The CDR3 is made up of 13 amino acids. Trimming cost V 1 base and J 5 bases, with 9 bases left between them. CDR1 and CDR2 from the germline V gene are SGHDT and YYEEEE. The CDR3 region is CASSLRGRTEAFF. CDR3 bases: TGTGCCAGCAGCTTGCGGGGGAGGACTGAAGCTTTCTTT.

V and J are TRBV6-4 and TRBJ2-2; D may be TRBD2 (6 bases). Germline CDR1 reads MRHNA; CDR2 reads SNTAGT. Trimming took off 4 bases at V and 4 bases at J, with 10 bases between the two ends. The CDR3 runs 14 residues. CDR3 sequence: CASSASAGTGELFF. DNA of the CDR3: TGTGCCAGCAGTGCCTCAGCGGGCACCGGGGAGCTGTTTTTT.

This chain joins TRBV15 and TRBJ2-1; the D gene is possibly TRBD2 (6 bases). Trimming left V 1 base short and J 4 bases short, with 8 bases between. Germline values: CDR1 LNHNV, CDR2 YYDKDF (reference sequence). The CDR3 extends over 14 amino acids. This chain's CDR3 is CATSRGGTYNEQFF. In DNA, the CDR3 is TGTGCCACCAGCAGAGGCGGGACTTACAATGAGCAGTTCTTC.

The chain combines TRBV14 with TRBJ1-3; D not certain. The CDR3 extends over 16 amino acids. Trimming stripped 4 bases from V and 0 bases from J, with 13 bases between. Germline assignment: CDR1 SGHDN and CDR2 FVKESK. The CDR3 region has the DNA TGTGCCAGCAGCCTTTTACAGACCTTCTCTGGAAACACCATATATTTT. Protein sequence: CASSLLQTFSGNTIYF.

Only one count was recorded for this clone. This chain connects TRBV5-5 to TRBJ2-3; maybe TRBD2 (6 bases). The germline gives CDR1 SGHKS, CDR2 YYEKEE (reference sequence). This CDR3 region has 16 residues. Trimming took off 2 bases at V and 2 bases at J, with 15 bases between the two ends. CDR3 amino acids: CASSFLREQSTDTQYF. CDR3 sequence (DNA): TGTGCCAGCAGCTTCCTACGGGAGCAATCCACAGATACGCAGTATTTT.

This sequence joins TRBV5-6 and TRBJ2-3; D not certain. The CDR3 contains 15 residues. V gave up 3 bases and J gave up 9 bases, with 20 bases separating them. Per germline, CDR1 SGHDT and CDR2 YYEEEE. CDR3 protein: CASSSVHRLAATQYF. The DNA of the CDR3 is TGTGCCAGCAGCTCCGTGCATCGCCTGGCGGCAACGCAGTATTTT. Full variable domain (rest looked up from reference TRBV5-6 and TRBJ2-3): DAGVTQSPTHLIKTRGQQVTLRCSPKSGHDTVSWYQQALGQGPQFIFQYYEEEERQRGNFPDRFSGHQFPNYSSELNVNALLLGDSALYLCASSSVHRLAATQYFGPGTRLTVL.

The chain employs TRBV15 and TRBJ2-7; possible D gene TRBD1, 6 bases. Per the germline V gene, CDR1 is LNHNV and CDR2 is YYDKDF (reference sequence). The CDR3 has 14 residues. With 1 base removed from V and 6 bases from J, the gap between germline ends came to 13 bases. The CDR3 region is CATSRVVGTTEQYF. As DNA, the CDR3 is TGTGCCACCAGCAGAGTTGTCGGGACAACCGAGCAGTACTTC.

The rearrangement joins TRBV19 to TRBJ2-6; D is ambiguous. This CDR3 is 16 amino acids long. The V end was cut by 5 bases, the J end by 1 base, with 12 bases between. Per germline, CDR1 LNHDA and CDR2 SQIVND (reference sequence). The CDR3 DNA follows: TGTGCCAGTAGTGGCCCGCTCGGGTCTGGGGCCAACGTCCTGACTTTC. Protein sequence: CASSGPLGSGANVLTF.

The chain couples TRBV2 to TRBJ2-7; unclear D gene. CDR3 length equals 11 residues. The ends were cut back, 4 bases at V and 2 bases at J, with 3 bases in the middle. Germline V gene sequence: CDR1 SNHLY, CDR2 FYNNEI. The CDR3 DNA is TGTGCCAGCAGTGGCGCCTACGAGCAGTACTTC. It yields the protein CASSGAYEQYF.

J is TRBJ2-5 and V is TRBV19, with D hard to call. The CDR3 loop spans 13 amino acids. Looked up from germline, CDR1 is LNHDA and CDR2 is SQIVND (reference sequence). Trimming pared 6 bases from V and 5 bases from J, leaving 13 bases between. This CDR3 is CASRRADRETQYF. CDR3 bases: TGTGCCAGTAGACGTGCGGATCGGGAGACCCAGTACTTC.

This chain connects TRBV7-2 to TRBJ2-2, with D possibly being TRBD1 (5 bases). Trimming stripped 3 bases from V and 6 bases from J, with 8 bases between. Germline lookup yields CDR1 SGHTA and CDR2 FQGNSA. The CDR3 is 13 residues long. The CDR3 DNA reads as TGTGCCAGCAGCTTTTTCAGGGCCGGGGAGCTGTTTTTT. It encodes CASSFFRAGELFF.